The 12 T cell receptor beta chains in this list originate from one sample, sequenced in a study of T cells in Graves' hyperthyroidism and ophthalmopathy. Researchers amplified the TCR beta CDR3 regions from RNA transcripts. HTBI primers drove first-round RT-PCR of the TCR CDR3. TCRdb reprocessed the multiplex PCR reads via MiXCR and lists one record per CDR3 protein. Among a few hundred thousand distinct CDR3 sequences listed, under 15% were seen once. The sample was blood. The receptors were gathered from a woman between 18 and 29 years old with Graves' hyperthyroidism.

This clonotype was found a few times. The chain is built from TRBV5-1 and TRBJ2-5; tentatively, D is TRBD2 (5 bases). Trimming removed 0 bases at V and 5 bases at J, with 17 bases between. Germline loops: CDR1 SGHRS, CDR2 YFSETQ. The CDR3 length is 16 residues. CDR3 sequence: CASSLGTDRDLETQYF. The CDR3 bases are TGCGCCAGCAGCTTGGGTACAGATCGGGATCTGGAGACCCAGTACTTC.

This clonotype was observed at least ten times. V usage is TRBV20-1 and J usage is TRBJ2-1, with unresolved D. Trimming cost V 0 bases and J 0 bases, with 12 bases left between them. Germline assignment: CDR1 DFQATT and CDR2 SNEGSKA (reference sequence). This CDR3 is 16 amino acids long. The CDR3 loop is CSARDTMAFSYNEQFF. The CDR3 nucleotides are TGCAGTGCTAGAGATACGATGGCGTTCTCCTACAATGAGCAGTTCTTC.

This clonotype was counted a few times. This chain uses TRBV29-1 with TRBJ2-3; the D is unclear. Trimming cost V 7 bases and J 0 bases, with 14 bases left between them. Germline loops: CDR1 SQVTM, CDR2 ANQGSEA. The CDR3 consists of 14 residues. The CDR3 nucleotides read TGCAGCGGAAGTTCACGAACCAGCACAGATACGCAGTATTTT. Protein: CSGSSRTSTDTQYF.

There are many counts of this clonotype. This chain joins TRBV4-1 and TRBJ2-7, with TRBD1 as a possible D gene (6 bases). CDR3 size: 14 residues. Per germline, CDR1 MGHRA and CDR2 YSYEKL. Between the trimmed V and J ends, which lost 4 bases and 5 bases, there was a span of 15 bases. The CDR3 here is CASSLQQGKDEQYF. The CDR3 DNA sequence: TGCGCCAGCAGCCTTCAACAGGGTAAGGACGAGCAGTACTTC.

This clonotype was counted at least ten times. The chain uses TRBV3-1 and TRBJ2-1, with 8 nucleotides matching TRBD2. The V gene's germline CDR1 is LGHDT and CDR2 YNNKEL (reference sequence). V trimming: 2 bases; J trimming: 8 bases; junction bases outside the gene matches: 8. CDR3 length: 15 residues. In DNA, the CDR3 is TGTGCCAGCAGCCAACAGCGGGGGAGCTCCGATGAGCAGTTCTTC. Translation: CASSQQRGSSDEQFF.

This clonotype was seen repeatedly, ten times or more. This sequence joins TRBV12-3 or TRBV12-4 and TRBJ1-3; no clear D. Trimming removed 3 bases at V and 0 bases at J, with 9 bases between. CDR3 length: 15 residues. CDR3 amino acids: CASSLGRSSGNTIYF. Written as DNA, the CDR3 is TGTGCCAGCAGTTTGGGCAGAAGCTCTGGAAACACCATATATTTT.

V usage is TRBV12-5 and J usage is TRBJ1-3, with a tentative D call TRBD1 (5 bases). Trimming shortened V by 6 bases and J by 0 bases, and 12 bases separated the two germline ends. This CDR3 contains 15 residues. In germline, CDR1 is LGHNT, CDR2 FRNRAP. As DNA, the CDR3 is TGTGCTAGTGGGTACAGGAGATACTCTGGAAACACCATATATTTT. This encodes CASGYRRYSGNTIYF.

This clonotype occurred many times. The gene calls are TRBV6-1 and TRBJ2-3; D tentatively reads TRBD1 or TRBD2 (5 bases each). Germline V CDR1 and CDR2: MNHNS, SASEGT. The CDR3 is 13 amino acids. The V and J ends lost 6 bases and 0 bases respectively, with 7 bases between them. The CDR3 reads CASRGVSTDTQYF. CDR3 DNA: TGTGCCAGCAGGGGGGTTAGCACAGATACGCAGTATTTT.

Many counts were recorded for this clonotype. The CDR3 nucleotides are TGCAGTGCTAGTGAGACCCTTTTCCCCTTCTACTACAATGAGCAGTTCTTC. Protein: CSASETLFPFYYNEQFF. The chain recombines TRBV20-1 with TRBJ2-1; D ambiguous. CDR3 length: 17 amino acids. Germline-derived CDR1 and CDR2 are DFQATT and SNEGSKA (reference sequence). Between the trimmed V and J ends, which lost 3 bases and 3 bases, there was a span of 21 bases.

This clonotype was found a few times. V and J are TRBV7-9 and TRBJ1-4, with a tentative D call TRBD1 (6 bases). The CDR3 loop spans 17 amino acids. Germline assignment: CDR1 SEHNR and CDR2 FQNEAQ (reference sequence). Trimming cost V 11 bases and J 3 bases, with 25 bases left between them. CDR3 amino acids: CALQRTTGLESNEKLFF. The CDR3 bases are TGTGCCCTACAAAGGACCACAGGGTTAGAGTCTAATGAAAAACTGTTTTTT.

This clonotype was found many times. The V gene is TRBV7-9, the J gene TRBJ2-1; TRBD1 aligns across 9 bases. This CDR3 is 15 amino acids long. Germline CDR1 is SEHNR and CDR2 is FQNEAQ (reference sequence). V lost 5 bases, J lost 5 bases, and 7 bases stayed unmatched. The CDR3 sequence: CASSPPGTGNNEQFF. The CDR3 nucleotides are TGTGCCAGCAGCCCCCCCGGGACAGGGAACAATGAGCAGTTCTTC.

There are many counts of this clonotype. J is TRBJ1-2 and V is TRBV18, with no clear D. The CDR3 has 13 residues. Germline CDR1 is KGHSH and CDR2 is LQKENI. The V gene lost 2 bases and the J gene lost 6 bases, with 10 bases spanning the gap. The CDR3 loop reads CASSPRDGDGYTF. DNA for the CDR3: TGTGCCAGCTCACCAAGAGACGGGGATGGCTACACCTTC.